One and the same sample provided the 3 T cell receptor beta chains below, sequenced in a study of T cells in Graves' hyperthyroidism and ophthalmopathy. Researchers took RNA transcripts and amplified the TCR beta CDR3 regions from them. TCR CDR3 underwent first-round RT-PCR with the HTBI primer set. TCRdb re-derived calls from the multiplex PCR reads in MiXCR, one entry per CDR3 protein. The sample lists about 560,000 distinct CDR3 sequences, approximately 16% occurring once. The sample was blood. These receptors came from a woman aged 18-30 years with Graves' hyperthyroidism.

As to this clonotype: At one end, the junction sequence differs from germline, possibly due to a read error. The chain recombines TRBV2 with TRBJ1-1, with 7 nucleotides matching TRBD1. Germline V gene lookup returns CDR1 SNHLY and CDR2 FYNNEI. The CDR3 spans 14 residues. CDR3 coding DNA: TGCGCCAGCAGTACTGAGGGACAGATCACTGAAGCTTTCTTT. Protein: CASSTEGQITEAFF.

The table lists this clonotype with a few counts. DNA of the CDR3: TGTGCCACCTCTCAGGTAGGGGGCAATGAGCAGTTCTTC. Residues: CATSQVGGNEQFF. The genes are TRBV24-1 and TRBJ2-1, with D maybe TRBD1 (6 bases). The CDR3 runs 13 residues. Trimming removed 9 bases at V and 6 bases at J, with 14 bases between. Germline CDR1 reads KGHDR; CDR2 reads SFDVKD.

The CDR3, as DNA: TGCGCCAGCAGCTCCTGGGGTGGGGCAGGGCCTACAGATACGCAGTATTTT. It is translated as CASSSWGGAGPTDTQYF. The chain joins TRBV5-1 to TRBJ2-3, with D possibly matching TRBD1 (5 bases). CDR3 length equals 17 residues. CDR1 is SGHRS, CDR2 YFSETQ, per germline. The V end was cut by 3 bases, the J end by 3 bases, with 20 bases between. Full variable domain (remainder filled in from reference TRBV5-1 and TRBJ2-3): KAGVTQTPRYLIKTRGQQVTLSCSPISGHRSVSWYQQTPGQGLQFLFEYFSETQRNKGNFPGRFSGRQFSNSRSEMNVSTLELGDSALYLCASSSWGGAGPTDTQYFGPGTRLTVL.